The clone carrying this T cell receptor beta chain has a count of ten or more. The antigen remains unidentified. The 5'RACE template-switching step produced TCR cDNA and added a universal primer site and UMIs. TCRdb reprocessed the 5' RACE reads with MiXCR, giving one entry per CDR3 protein. The sample shows around 340,000 distinct CDR3 sequences, about 8.7% of them seen only once. This record belongs to a study of T cells after yellow fever vaccination. Whole-study context: Researchers used SMART-Seq v4 Ultra Low Input to prepare fractions that had low cell numbers. Broader study findings: Peaking on day 5 versus 15, the secondary response was faster but weaker. Reappearance after the booster was seen for most primary-vaccination clones, at 95% to 96% CD4 and around 90% CD8.

CDR1 and CDR2 from the germline V gene are SGHTA and FQGNSA. The ends lost 5 bases at V and 7 bases at J; junction bases unmatched: 6. The CDR3 loop spans 14 amino acids. The chain links TRBV7-2 to TRBJ2-1, with 9 bases aligning to TRBD2. The specimen comprised PBMCs, sampled on the day of the first yellow fever vaccination. The origin of this receptor is a man aged 18 to 29 who received the YFV17D yellow fever vaccine. DNA of the CDR3: TGTGCCAGCAGCCGGCGGGGGGGCCAAAATGAGCAGTTCTTC. Its protein is CASSRRGGQNEQFF.